The rows below give T cell receptor beta chains drawn from one sample of a study of immune evolution from preneoplasia to lung adenocarcinoma. Using immunoSEQ multiplex PCR, the repertoire was profiled, and TCRdb retains in-frame clones only, with some absent. The sample has over 3,500 clones; around four fifths are singletons. The material sequenced was FFPE lung adenocarcinoma in situ tissue. The receptors derive from a person aged 55-80 years with lung adenocarcinoma. The CDR3 runs from the conserved cysteine through the conserved F or W. The D gene is left open where the match is weak. The size entry is marked missing in some rows and otherwise reads once, few, many or a size class.

V gene,D gene,J gene,clone size,CDR3 protein,CDR3 DNA
TRBV15,-,TRBJ2-3,-,CATSSALGGPPDTQYF,TGTGCCACCAGCAGTGCCTTGGGGGGGCCTCCAGATACGCAGTATTTT
TRBV18,-,TRBJ1-1,-,CASSPGGDTEAFF,TGTGCCAGCTCACCGGGGGGGGACACTGAAGCTTTCTTT
TRBV4-1,-,TRBJ2-7,-,CASSRAGQNYEQYF,TGCGCCAGCAGCCGAGCGGGACAGAACTACGAGCAGTACTTC
TRBV2,TRBD1,TRBJ1-5,-,CASSQQGPGNQPQHF,TGTGCCAGCAGTCAACAGGGGCCGGGCAATCAGCCCCAGCATTTT
TRBV29-1,TRBD2,TRBJ2-5,-,CSSNGLAEETQYF,TGCAGCTCGAACGGACTAGCGGAAGAGACCCAGTACTTC
TRBV11-3,-,TRBJ1-1,-,CASGAGENTEAFF,TGTGCCAGCGGGGCCGGGGAGAACACTGAAGCTTTCTTT
TRBV6-1,-,TRBJ1-5,few,CASSTGSSNQPQHF,TGTGCCAGCAGTACAGGATCTAGCAATCAGCCCCAGCATTTT
TRBV7-8,TRBD1,TRBJ1-5,-,CASSPTTGRQPQHF,TGTGCCAGCAGCCCGACGACAGGGAGGCAGCCCCAGCATTTT
TRBV9,-,TRBJ1-2,-,CASSADLGGGYTF,TGTGCCAGCAGCGCGGACCTTGGGGGAGGCTACACCTTC
TRBV6-1,TRBD1,TRBJ2-7,-,CASRNTGGSYEQYF,TGTGCCAGCAGGAACACAGGGGGCAGCTACGAGCAGTACTTC
TRBV7-6,-,TRBJ1-2,-,CASSSVGGGGYTF,TGTGCCAGCAGCTCGGTAGGGGGGGGCGGCTACACCTTC
TRBV9,-,TRBJ1-1,-,CASSVAGFGAEAFF,TGTGCCAGCAGCGTAGCAGGGTTTGGCGCTGAAGCTTTCTTT
TRBV9,TRBD1,TRBJ1-6,-,CASSTGQGHNSPLHF,TGTGCCAGCAGCACGGGACAGGGGCATAATTCACCCCTCCACTTT
TRBV6-5,-,TRBJ1-3,once,CASKDRYSGNTIYF,TGTGCCAGCAAAGATCGCTACAGCGGAAACACCATATATTTT
TRBV10-1,-,TRBJ2-1,large,CASSEGGTVNEQFF,TGCGCCAGCAGTGAGGGGGGGACCGTTAATGAGCAGTTCTTC
TRBV7-6,TRBD1,TRBJ1-1,-,CASSLVQGDEAFF,TGTGCCAGCAGCTTAGTACAGGGGGATGAAGCTTTCTTT
TRBV7-9,TRBD1,TRBJ1-6,once,CASSEGQVYSPLHF,TGTGCCAGCAGCGAGGGACAGGTTTACTCACCCCTCCACTTT
TRBV2,-,TRBJ1-1,-,CASRLTGPGAEAFF,TGTGCCAGCAGACTTACGGGCCCAGGGGCTGAAGCTTTCTTT
TRBV28,-,TRBJ1-2,-,CATRLYGYTF,TGTGCCACCAGGCTCTATGGCTACACCTTC
TRBV7-8,-,TRBJ1-5,-,CASSLGVAQGYINQPQHF,TGTGCCAGCAGCTTAGGGGTTGCGCAGGGATACATCAATCAGCCCCAGCATTTT
TRBV5-1,-,TRBJ2-7,-,CASRSEYEQYF,TGCGCCAGCCGCTCAGAGTACGAGCAGTACTTC
TRBV5-6,-,TRBJ2-7,-,CASSLVAGAIYEQYF,TGTGCCAGCAGCTTGGTGGCGGGGGCTATCTACGAGCAGTACTTC
TRBV9,-,TRBJ2-5,few,CASSAGSQETQYF,TGTGCCAGCAGCGCCGGGAGTCAAGAGACCCAGTACTTC
TRBV6-1,-,TRBJ1-1,-,CATLGGTMSTEAFF,TGTGCCACCCTCGGTGGGACCATGAGCACTGAAGCTTTCTTT
TRBV14,TRBD1,TRBJ1-2,-,CASSQVTGQGYGYTF,TGTGCCAGCAGCCAAGTGACGGGACAGGGCTATGGCTACACCTTC
TRBV29-1,-,TRBJ2-5,-,CSVAQETQYF,TGCAGCGTAGCTCAAGAGACCCAGTACTTC
TRBV9,TRBD2,TRBJ2-2,-,CASSAKGWGVGTSGGRNTGELFF,TGTGCCAGCAGCGCCAAGGGGTGGGGCGTGGGGACTAGCGGGGGACGGAACACCGGGGAGCTGTTTTTT
TRBV28,-,TRBJ2-5,-,CASRGPDWTQYF,TGTGCCAGCAGAGGGCCTGACTGGACCCAGTACTTC
TRBV4-1,-,TRBJ1-5,-,CASSLVLRDQPQHF,TGCGCCAGCAGCTTGGTTCTACGCGATCAGCCCCAGCATTTT
TRBV20-1,-,TRBJ1-1,-,CSTGVNTEAFF,TGCAGTACCGGAGTGAACACTGAAGCTTTCTTT
TRBV11-2,-,TRBJ2-7,-,CASSHRGGYYEQYF,TGTGCCAGCAGCCACAGGGGAGGGTACTACGAGCAGTACTTC
TRBV11-3,TRBD2,TRBJ2-5,-,CASSSGVTSGAETQYF,TGTGCCAGCAGCTCCGGGGTTACTAGCGGGGCGGAGACCCAGTACTTC
TRBV7-6,TRBD1,TRBJ2-7,once,CASSLGGTGGPEQYF,TGTGCCAGCAGCTTAGGTGGGACAGGGGGACCCGAGCAGTACTTC
TRBV19,TRBD1,TRBJ2-1,-,CASRDRGSDNEQFF,TGTGCCAGTAGGGACAGGGGGTCGGACAATGAGCAGTTCTTC
TRBV5-1,-,TRBJ2-3,-,CASSVTGVPRDTQYF,TGCGCCAGCAGCGTTACGGGGGTCCCCAGGGATACGCAGTATTTT
TRBV6-5,TRBD2,TRBJ2-5,-,CASSTGLAGTETQYF,TGTGCCAGCAGTACCGGACTAGCGGGGACGGAGACCCAGTACTTC